This entry lists 31 T cell receptor beta chains sequenced from one sample in a study of blood T cells in healthy people across ages. Using a J-beta primer mix together with a sample-barcoded 5' primer, a second PCR was run for roughly 7 to 12 cycles. TCRdb re-analysed the 5' RACE reads in MiXCR, keeping a single row per CDR3 protein. The sample consists of over 500,000 distinct CDR3 sequences, approximately 52% of them appearing once. Sequenced: blood. All receptors derive from a woman of 80 years or more in good health.

The V and J genes are TRBV5-1 and TRBJ2-7; 9 bases fit TRBD1. CDR1 SGHRS and CDR2 YFSETQ come from the germline V gene. The V gene end was trimmed by 0 bases and the J gene end by 0 bases; junction bases not matched to a gene: 7. The CDR3 covers 17 residues. The CDR3 here is CASSLGVGTGSSYEQYF. The CDR3 region has the DNA TGCGCCAGCAGCTTGGGAGTCGGGACAGGGAGCTCCTACGAGCAGTACTTC.

Concerning this clonotype: Being one base from a much bigger clone, this may be a read error. The chain carries TRBV3-1 and TRBJ2-5; 9 bases match TRBD1. The CDR3 totals 14 residues. V was pared by 3 bases and J by 11 bases, with 10 bases of the junction left unmatched. Germline V gene lookup returns CDR1 LGHDT and CDR2 YNNKEL (reference sequence). The CDR3 bases are TGTGCCAGCAGCCAGGGGACAGGGCCCAATGAGCAGTACTTC. It is translated as CASSQGTGPNEQYF.

The rearrangement links TRBV6-6 to TRBJ2-3; 9 nucleotides line up with TRBD2. There are 15 residues in the CDR3. With V trimmed by 6 bases and J by 1 base, 5 bases remained unmatched. From germline, CDR1 is MNHNY and CDR2 SVGAGI (reference sequence). CDR3 region: CASRTGLAGTDTQYF. CDR3 coding DNA: TGTGCCAGCAGGACGGGACTAGCCGGCACAGATACGCAGTATTTT.

This clonotype was observed a handful of times. The V call is TRBV7-2, the J call TRBJ2-1, with TRBD2 as a possible D gene (6 bases). V lost 10 bases and J 0 bases, leaving 13 bases between the germline ends. This CDR3 region has 14 residues. The germline V gene encodes CDR1 SGHTA and CDR2 FQGNSA. CDR3 bases: TGTGCCATCCCACGGGGGAGCTCCTACAATGAGCAGTTCTTC. Its translation: CAIPRGSSYNEQFF.

In its sample, this clonotype was seen once. V usage is TRBV7-3 and J usage is TRBJ2-1; D is possibly TRBD1 (6 bases). The CDR3 is 12 amino acids. Germline V gives CDR1 SGHTA, CDR2 FQGTGA. V was cut by 7 bases and J by 6 bases, with 10 bases left in between. CDR3 region: CASNLGGNEQFF. For the CDR3, the DNA is TGTGCCAGCAATCTAGGGGGCAATGAGCAGTTCTTC.

The table lists this clonotype with a few counts. This chain connects TRBV20-1 to TRBJ2-2; the match to TRBD2 covers 8 bases. Unmatched junction bases numbered 7, after V lost 6 bases and J lost 7 bases. CDR1 DFQATT and CDR2 SNEGSKA come from the germline V gene (reference sequence). The CDR3 contains 13 residues. The DNA of the CDR3 is TGCAGTGCCCGCTCGGGAGGGCTCGGGGAGCTGTTTTTT. Translation gives CSARSGGLGELFF.

The V and J genes are TRBV10-3 and TRBJ2-3; no clear D gene. Trimming pared 6 bases from V and 2 bases from J, leaving 6 bases between. From germline, CDR1 is ENHRY and CDR2 SYGVKD. The CDR3 loop spans 12 amino acids. CDR3 sequence reads: CAIRDSTDTQYF. The CDR3 DNA is TGTGCCATCAGGGATTCCACAGATACGCAGTATTTT.

The table lists this clonotype with a few counts. V gene TRBV14 combines with J gene TRBJ1-2; D remains ambiguous. The germline CDR1 and CDR2 sequences are SGHDN and FVKESK. This CDR3 spans 13 amino acids. V was shortened by 1 base and J by 9 bases, with 12 bases between the two germline ends. In DNA, the CDR3 is TGTGCCAGCAGCCAAGTAGATCGAGGGAGCTACACCTTC. It yields the protein CASSQVDRGSYTF. The complete variable domain, with remaining parts taken from reference TRBV14 and TRBJ1-2, reads EAGVTQFPSHSVIEKGQTVTLRCDPISGHDNLYWYRRVMGKEIKFLLHFVKESKQDESGMPNNRFLAERTGGTYSTLKVQPAELEDSGVYFCASSQVDRGSYTFGSGTRLTVV.

The chain combines TRBV19 with TRBJ1-1; 11 bases agree with TRBD1. V lost 6 bases, J lost 2 bases, and 14 bases stayed unmatched. Per the germline V gene, CDR1 is LNHDA and CDR2 is SQIVND (reference sequence). The CDR3 contains 18 residues. CDR3 loop: CASRTPNLGQGANTEAFF. CDR3 nucleotides: TGTGCCAGTAGAACCCCCAACCTTGGACAGGGGGCCAACACTGAAGCTTTCTTT.

Ten or more counts support this clonotype. The rearrangement links TRBV6-6 to TRBJ2-3; D tentatively reads TRBD1 or TRBD2 (5 bases each). The CDR3 is 14 amino acids. Germline CDR1 reads MNHNY; CDR2 reads SVGAGI (reference sequence). Trimming shortened V by 7 bases and J by 2 bases, and 13 bases separated the two germline ends. The DNA of the CDR3 is TGTGCCAGCATTTCTGGGGGTAACACAGATACGCAGTATTTT. It specifies CASISGGNTDTQYF.

This clonotype was detected ten times or more. The chain joins TRBV6-5 to TRBJ2-5, with D unresolved. V gave up 8 bases and J gave up 2 bases, with 12 bases separating them. Germline values: CDR1 MNHEY, CDR2 SVGAGI. The CDR3 loop spans 13 amino acids. The CDR3 sequence: CASRPGPQETQYF. The CDR3 bases are TGTGCCAGCCGACCGGGCCCTCAAGAGACCCAGTACTTC.

Many counts were recorded for this clonotype. CDR3: CASSSPRGGTTDTQYF. CDR3 in DNA: TGTGCCAGCAGTTCCCCGAGGGGTGGGACAACAGATACGCAGTATTTT. The V gene is TRBV6-5, the J gene TRBJ2-3; possibly TRBD1 for D (6 bases). This CDR3 spans 16 amino acids. The germline CDR1 and CDR2 sequences are MNHEY and SVGAGI. The V end was cut by 4 bases, the J end by 3 bases, with 17 bases between.

This sequence joins TRBV12-3 or TRBV12-4 and TRBJ2-5; either TRBD1 or TRBD2 may fit D (5 bases each). Trimming took off 10 bases at V and 0 bases at J, with 12 bases between the two ends. This CDR3 spans 13 amino acids. In DNA form, the CDR3 reads TGTGCCACAAGCGGACAATACCAAGAGACCCAGTACTTC. Translating it yields CATSGQYQETQYF.

This clonotype has more than one count but fewer than ten. The chain has TRBV15 and TRBJ1-1; the match to TRBD1 covers 8 bases. CDR1 and CDR2 from the germline V gene are LNHNV and YYDKDF (reference sequence). This CDR3 spans 13 amino acids. J lost 5 bases, V lost 3 bases, and 2 bases had no gene match. The CDR3 loop is CATSRRTGTEAFF. CDR3 in DNA: TGTGCCACCAGCAGGAGGACAGGGACTGAAGCTTTCTTT.

This chain links TRBV18 with TRBJ2-7; a weak D match, TRBD2 (7 bases). CDR1 and CDR2 (germline): KGHSH, LQKENI. Between the trimmed V and J ends, which lost 6 bases and 2 bases, there was a span of 14 bases. This CDR3 spans 14 amino acids. This chain's CDR3 is CASSRGAGTYEQYF. The CDR3 DNA follows: TGTGCCAGCTCCCGGGGGGCCGGGACCTACGAGCAGTACTTC.

Points on this clonotype: It may be a read error: a sequence one base away is much more abundant. The chain has TRBV7-2 and TRBJ2-1; 9 nucleotides line up with TRBD1. Trimming removed 4 bases from V and 10 bases from J; junction bases left unmatched: 11. This CDR3 has 15 residues. CDR1 and CDR2 (germline): SGHTA, FQGNSA. The CDR3 DNA is TGTGCCAGCAGCTGGGGACAGGGATCTTCCTACGAGCAGTTCTTC. Its protein is CASSWGQGSSYEQFF.

This clonotype was observed a single time. The chain couples TRBV20-1 to TRBJ2-3, with a tentative D call TRBD1 (5 bases). V dropped 0 bases and J dropped 4 bases, with 11 bases sitting between them. Germline values: CDR1 DFQATT, CDR2 SNEGSKA (reference sequence). The length of the CDR3 is 14 residues. The CDR3 is CSAREGVFADTQYF. CDR3 nucleotide sequence: TGCAGTGCTAGAGAAGGGGTCTTCGCAGATACGCAGTATTTT.

The chain recombines TRBV5-1 with TRBJ2-3; D perhaps matches TRBD2 (6 bases). Germline V CDR1 and CDR2: SGHRS, YFSETQ. The germline V and J ends were trimmed by 0 bases and 0 bases, with 14 bases remaining between them. The CDR3 loop spans 17 amino acids. In nucleotides, the CDR3 is TGCGCCAGCAGCTTGGCAGATAGCGGACTCAGCACAGATACGCAGTATTTT. It translates to CASSLADSGLSTDTQYF.

CDR3 sequence (DNA): TGCAGTGCTCCACAAATTAGCGGGAGTCATCAGTTCTTC. This codes for CSAPQISGSHQFF. V and J are TRBV20-1 and TRBJ2-1, with 9 bases matching TRBD2. This CDR3 contains 13 residues. The trim removed 5 bases at V and 13 bases at J, leaving 12 bases unmatched. CDR1 and CDR2 (germline): DFQATT, SNEGSKA (reference sequence).

Points on this clonotype: Germline and junction disagree at one end, which may indicate a read error. The chain carries TRBV3-1 and TRBJ2-3; 8 positions match TRBD1. The CDR3 totals 16 residues. From germline, CDR1 is LGHDT and CDR2 YNNKEL (reference sequence). The CDR3 coding sequence is TGTGCCAGCAGCCTGCCGGGCCCAGGGGGCACAGATGCGCAGTATTTT. As protein: CASSLPGPGGTDAQYF.

The chain couples TRBV20-1 to TRBJ1-1; 8 nucleotides line up with TRBD1. V lost 2 bases and J lost 0; bases outside the gene matches: 17. There are 19 residues in the CDR3. Germline values: CDR1 DFQATT, CDR2 SNEGSKA (reference sequence). CDR3 protein: CSARSLTLVPGQVNTEAFF. The CDR3 DNA follows: TGCAGTGCTAGATCACTGACCCTAGTCCCGGGACAGGTGAACACTGAAGCTTTCTTT.

This chain links TRBV12-3 or TRBV12-4 with TRBJ2-3, with 10 bases identical to TRBD2. The length of the CDR3 is 17 residues. With 6 bases clipped from V and 5 bases from J, the junction kept 14 bases outside the gene matches. In DNA form, the CDR3 reads TGTGCCAGCAGCCTTCAGGGTCTAGCGGGAGTCTTAGATACGCAGTATTTT. Protein: CASSLQGLAGVLDTQYF.

This clonotype was counted a few times. The chain recombines TRBV20-1 with TRBJ1-2; TRBD1 might be the D (6 bases). Trimming pared 6 bases from V and 2 bases from J, leaving 13 bases between. CDR1 is DFQATT and CDR2 is SNEGSKA in the germline V gene (reference sequence). The CDR3 covers 13 residues. The CDR3 here is CSAVRGANYGYTF. Written as DNA, the CDR3 is TGCAGTGCCGTGAGGGGGGCAAACTATGGCTACACCTTC.

This clonotype was observed a single time. The genes are TRBV7-2 and TRBJ2-4; D could derive from TRBD1 or TRBD2 (6 bases each). TRBJ2-5 explains the end of the DNA better; the J call may be wrong. Germline CDR1 SGHTA, CDR2 FQGNSA. The length of the CDR3 is 13 residues. The CDR3 region has the DNA TGTGCCAGCGAGGGGGGCCTAGTGGAGACCCAGTACTTC. It encodes CASEGGLVETQYF.

J is TRBJ2-4 and V is TRBV6-2 or TRBV6-3; 12 nucleotides line up with TRBD2. The CDR3 is made up of 14 amino acids. V lost 5 bases, J lost 15 bases, and 11 bases stayed unmatched. CDR1 is MNHEY and CDR2 is SVGEGT in the germline V gene. CDR3 in amino acids: CASSASGRGYERYF. The CDR3 DNA is TGTGCCAGCAGTGCTAGCGGGAGGGGCTACGAGCGGTACTTC.

This chain connects TRBV28 to TRBJ1-3; D uncertain. Looked up from germline, CDR1 is MDHEN and CDR2 is SYDVKM. Between the trimmed V and J ends, which lost 3 bases and 0 bases, there was a span of 9 bases. CDR3 length equals 15 residues. CDR3 in DNA: TGTGCCAGCAGTTTGGCGCGGCTCTCTGGAAACACCATATATTTT. It specifies CASSLARLSGNTIYF.

This clonotype was counted only a few times. The chain combines TRBV20-1 with TRBJ2-1, with D hard to call. The CDR3 is made up of 10 amino acids. Trimming stripped 5 bases from V and 9 bases from J, with 8 bases between. Germline V CDR1 and CDR2: DFQATT, SNEGSKA (reference sequence). In DNA form, the CDR3 reads TGCAGTGCTTTAGATGGTGAGCAGTTCTTC. Protein: CSALDGEQFF.

The V and J genes are TRBV5-1 and TRBJ1-2; TRBD1 agrees at 8 bases. V lost 4 bases and J lost 0; bases outside the gene matches: 5. CDR1 and CDR2 from the germline V gene are SGHRS and YFSETQ. The CDR3 extends over 15 amino acids. The CDR3, as DNA: TGCGCCAGCAGCCCTGACAGGGGAGCTAACTATGGCTACACCTTC. Translating gives CASSPDRGANYGYTF.

This clonotype was found a few times. A read error may be the cause here, since a much bigger clone is one base away. The chain is built from TRBV12-3 or TRBV12-4 and TRBJ2-5; TRBD2 might be the D (6 bases). V shed 7 bases and J shed 11 bases, with 23 bases lying between them. The CDR3 runs 14 residues. CDR3 nucleotides: TGTGCCAGCACTCTCCGGGACTCGCACAATGAGCAGTACTTC. It encodes CASTLRDSHNEQYF.

The J gene is TRBJ2-1, the V gene TRBV27; maybe TRBD2 (5 bases). Trimming removed 8 bases at V and 7 bases at J, with 9 bases between. CDR3 length equals 11 residues. Germline CDR1 reads MNHEY; CDR2 reads SMNVEV (reference sequence). CDR3 in amino acids: CASGWENEQFF. The CDR3 DNA sequence: TGTGCCAGCGGTTGGGAGAATGAGCAGTTCTTC.

V usage is TRBV27 and J usage is TRBJ1-2, with D uncertain. The germline V gene has CDR1 MNHEY and CDR2 SMNVEV (reference sequence). V dropped 7 bases and J dropped 8 bases, with 14 bases sitting between them. The CDR3 length is 12 residues. The CDR3, as DNA: TGTGCCAGCAAGAACAGCTCCTACGGCTACACCTTC. Protein product: CASKNSSYGYTF.